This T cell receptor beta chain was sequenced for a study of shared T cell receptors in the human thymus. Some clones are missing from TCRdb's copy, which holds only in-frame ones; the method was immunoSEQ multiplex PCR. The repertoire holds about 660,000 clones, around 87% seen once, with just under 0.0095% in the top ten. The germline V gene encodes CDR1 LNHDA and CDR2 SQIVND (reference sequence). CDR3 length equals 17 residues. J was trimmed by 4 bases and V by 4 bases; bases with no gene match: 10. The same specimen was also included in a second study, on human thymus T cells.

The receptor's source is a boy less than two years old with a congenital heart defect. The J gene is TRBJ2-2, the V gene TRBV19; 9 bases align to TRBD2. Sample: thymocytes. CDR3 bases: TGTGCCAGTAGTACCATAGTAGCGGGAGTAATCACCGGGGAGCTGTTTTTT. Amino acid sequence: CASSTIVAGVITGELFF.